This T cell receptor (beta chain) was sequenced during a study of vaccination effects on CD4 cells after COVID-19. ViraFEST used viral peptide pools to expand antigen-specific CD4+ T cells before sequencing. Researchers isolated CD4+ T cells once approximately eleven days of culture had elapsed. Nucleocapsid antibodies stayed negative before and after vaccination, showing no earlier SARS-CoV-2 infection. On this clone itself: Its target is not known.

Measured with immunoSEQ multiplex PCR; TCRdb has only the in-frame clones, and not every one. This table has 40,000 to 45,000 clones, roughly 72% appearing once. CDR3 length equals 15 residues. V was pared by 4 bases and J by 6 bases, with 9 bases of the junction left unmatched. The germline V gene encodes CDR1 SEHNR and CDR2 FQNEAQ (reference sequence). The chain uses TRBV7-9 and TRBJ2-3; 8 bases line up with TRBD2. The starting material was CD4+ T cells from PBMCs cultured with SARS-CoV-2 spike peptides, obtained before COVID-19 vaccination. This clonotype was sampled from a human donor who received a COVID-19 vaccine. CDR3 bases: TGTGCCAGCAGCTCGGAGCTAGCGGGCCTGGATACGCAGTATTTT. This encodes CASSSELAGLDTQYF.